Below are 14 T cell receptor beta chains sequenced from a single sample in a study of graft-versus-host responses after intestinal transplantation. Generated by immunoSEQ multiplex PCR, the TCRdb table keeps only in-frame clones and is missing some. Of 49,000 or so clones listed, over 85% were seen once; the top ten hold approximately 6%. The sample was PBMCs, taken around 800 days after a first intestinal transplant, on the day of a second. The receptors stem from a human patient who received an intestinal transplant, so some T cells may come from the graft donor.

Remarks on this clone: This same CDR3 is encoded by further DNA sequences in the sample. The J gene is TRBJ2-1, the V gene TRBV2; D possibly uses TRBD1 or TRBD2 (5 bases each). The germline V gene encodes CDR1 SNHLY and CDR2 FYNNEI. Trimming left V 2 bases short and J 9 bases short, with 17 bases between. The CDR3 is made up of 15 amino acids. The CDR3 sequence: CASSERGDGVGEQFF. CDR3 nucleotides: TGTGCCAGCAGTGAACGAGGGGATGGGGTGGGTGAGCAGTTCTTC.

The gene calls are TRBV27 and TRBJ2-1; 9 bases fit TRBD2. The CDR3 has 14 amino acids. The ends lost 6 bases at V and 7 bases at J; junction bases unmatched: 7. The germline gives CDR1 MNHEY, CDR2 SMNVEV (reference sequence). The CDR3 nucleotides read TGTGCCAGCAGCGTAGCGGGAGCCCTGAATGAGCAGTTCTTC. It encodes CASSVAGALNEQFF.

This chain connects TRBV27 to TRBJ2-2; 8 bases align to TRBD1. CDR1 is MNHEY, CDR2 SMNVEV, per germline (reference sequence). Losses at the gene ends were 5 bases for V and 2 bases for J; bases not matched to a gene: 10. CDR3 length: 17 amino acids. CDR3 coding DNA: TGTGCCAGCAGTCCCTCGAACAGGGGGAGAAACACCGGGGAGCTGTTTTTT. This encodes CASSPSNRGRNTGELFF.

This clone was found once. This chain links TRBV29-1 with TRBJ2-5, with 16 nucleotides matching TRBD2. The V gene end was trimmed by 5 bases and the J gene end by 5 bases; junction bases not matched to a gene: 5. This CDR3 has 15 amino acids. Germline-derived CDR1 and CDR2 are SQVTM and ANQGSEA. The CDR3 here is CSVSGLAGGPETQYF. The CDR3 DNA follows: TGCAGCGTTTCGGGACTAGCGGGAGGGCCGGAGACCCAGTACTTC.

The chain is built from TRBV5-1 and TRBJ1-1; D uncertain. Deletions cut 8 bases from V and 2 bases from J, with 7 bases between. CDR1 and CDR2 from the germline V gene are SGHRS and YFSETQ. The CDR3 is made up of 11 amino acids. The CDR3 sequence is CARRANTEAFF. The CDR3 DNA follows: TGCGCCAGGAGGGCCAACACTGAAGCTTTCTTT.

This sequence joins TRBV28 and TRBJ2-7; D is perhaps TRBD1 or TRBD2 (5 bases each). The germline V gene has CDR1 MDHEN and CDR2 SYDVKM. This CDR3 contains 14 residues. Deletions cut 3 bases from V and 3 bases from J, with 12 bases between. The CDR3 sequence: CASSFRGVVYEQYF. In nucleotides, the CDR3 is TGTGCCAGCAGTTTCAGAGGGGTAGTCTACGAGCAGTACTTC. The variable domain in full, with the rest retrieved from reference TRBV28 and TRBJ2-7, is DVKVTQSSRYLVKRTGEKVFLECVQDMDHENMFWYRQDPGLGLRLIYFSYDVKMKEKGDIPEGYSVSREKKERFSLILESASTNQTSMYLCASSFRGVVYEQYFGPGTRLTVT.

The chain joins TRBV6-5 to TRBJ2-3; 9 nucleotides agree with TRBD1. V lost 7 bases to trimming and J lost 3 bases; unmatched junction nucleotides: 5. This CDR3 has 14 amino acids. Germline V gives CDR1 MNHEY, CDR2 SVGAGI. The CDR3 loop is CASTTGTGTDTQYF. As DNA, the CDR3 is TGTGCCAGCACCACCGGGACAGGGACAGATACGCAGTATTTT.

This sequence joins TRBV2 and TRBJ1-2; D unresolved. Germline V gives CDR1 SNHLY, CDR2 FYNNEI. This CDR3 has 11 residues. V dropped 5 bases and J dropped 4 bases, with 5 bases sitting between them. The CDR3 loop is CASSPGYGYTF. Written as DNA, the CDR3 is TGTGCCAGCAGTCCAGGCTATGGCTACACCTTC.

The chain joins TRBV12-5 to TRBJ2-7; D gene ambiguous. Germline-derived CDR1 and CDR2 are LGHNT and FRNRAP. V was pared by 3 bases and J by 6 bases, with 6 bases between. The CDR3 runs 11 residues. CDR3 loop: CASGFTSEQYF. CDR3 sequence (DNA): TGTGCTAGTGGTTTCACGAGCGAGCAGTACTTC.

This chain connects TRBV10-1 to TRBJ2-3; D uncertain. CDR1 is WNHNN, CDR2 SYGVQD, per germline (reference sequence). V was shortened by 4 bases and J by 1 base, with 12 bases between the two germline ends. The CDR3 is 15 amino acids. CDR3 residues: CASSGGRVGTDTQYF. The CDR3 DNA is TGCGCCAGCAGTGGAGGACGTGTCGGCACAGATACGCAGTATTTT.

The V gene is TRBV25-1, the J gene TRBJ2-7; TRBD2 matches at 7 bases. V was pared by 5 bases and J by 2 bases, with 9 bases of the junction left unmatched. From germline, CDR1 is MGHDK and CDR2 SYGVNS. The CDR3 is 15 residues long. CDR3 sequence: CASSFGGTVTYEQYF. The CDR3 region has the DNA TGTGCCAGCAGTTTCGGGGGGACTGTTACCTACGAGCAGTACTTC.

This chain joins TRBV19 and TRBJ1-3, with D unclear. The CDR3 has 11 amino acids. The V end lost 7 bases, the J end lost 4 bases, and 5 bases lay between the germline ends. Germline V gene data show CDR1 as LNHDA and CDR2 as SQIVND (reference sequence). The chain's CDR3 is CASIRGNTIYF. CDR3 nucleotide sequence: TGTGCCAGTATTCGCGGAAACACCATATATTTT. Looking up the rest from reference TRBV19 and TRBJ1-3 gives the full variable domain: DGGITQSPKYLFRKEGQNVTLSCEQNLNHDAMYWYRQDPGQGLRLIYYSQIVNDFQKGDIAEGYSVSREKKESFPLTVTSAQKNPTAFYLCASIRGNTIYFGEGSWLTVV.

The chain carries TRBV2 and TRBJ1-1; perhaps TRBD1 as D (5 bases). The length of the CDR3 is 16 residues. Germline V lookup: CDR1 SNHLY, CDR2 FYNNEI. V lost 0 bases, J lost 0 bases, and 11 bases lay in between. CDR3 nucleotide sequence: TGTGCCAGCAGTGAAGCGCACGGGGGTCTGAACACTGAAGCTTTCTTT. Amino acids: CASSEAHGGLNTEAFF. The full variable domain, with the rest looked up from reference TRBV2 and TRBJ1-1, is EPEVTQTPSHQVTQMGQEVILRCVPISNHLYFYWYRQILGQKVEFLVSFYNNEISEKSEIFDDQFSVERPDGSNFTLKIRSTKLEDSAMYFCASSEAHGGLNTEAFFGQGTRLTVV.

The chain carries TRBV19 and TRBJ2-2; D remains ambiguous. The V gene lost 7 bases and the J gene lost 9 bases, with 6 bases spanning the gap. The CDR3 sequence is 10 residues long. CDR1 LNHDA and CDR2 SQIVND come from the germline V gene (reference sequence). CDR3 protein: CASIGWELFF. The DNA for the CDR3 is TGTGCCAGTATAGGGTGGGAGCTGTTTTTT.